This T cell receptor beta chain comes out of a study of early T cells in non-severe SARS-CoV-2 infection. Researchers attached unique molecular identifiers to individual cDNA molecules. TCRdb re-called the 5' RACE reads with MiXCR, one entry per CDR3 protein. The sample includes over 15,000 distinct CDR3 sequences, roughly 5.1% of them seen just once. By frequency in the sample, this clonotype is medium-sized. V was clipped by 3 bases and J by 4 bases; unmatched bases: 4. The CDR3 covers 14 residues. CDR1 DFQATT and CDR2 SNEGSKA come from the germline V gene (reference sequence). The chain uses TRBV20-1 and TRBJ2-3; 10 bases match TRBD2. This receptor was taken from an adult who was a healthcare worker with PCR-confirmed SARS-CoV-2 infection or an uninfected control (not recorded which). The material sequenced was whole blood. This CDR3 is CSASPSGRADTQYF. DNA of the CDR3: TGCAGTGCTAGCCCTAGCGGGAGAGCAGATACGCAGTATTTT.